The 24 T cell receptor beta chains presented below share a single source sample, sequenced in a study of blood T cell repertoires in COVID-19. Assay used: immunoSEQ multiplex PCR; TCRdb lists only in-frame clones, some missing. The data contain approximately 120,000 clones, more than 75% of them singletons. The sequenced sample was peripheral blood. These receptors all come from a human donor in a cohort sampled during active COVID-19.

This chain connects TRBV18 to TRBJ1-1; D uncertain. CDR3 length: 13 amino acids. V was shortened by 0 bases and J by 8 bases, with 10 bases between the two germline ends. Germline CDR1 is KGHSH and CDR2 is LQKENI. The CDR3 reads CASSPPMGGEAFF. The CDR3 DNA reads as TGTGCCAGCTCACCACCAATGGGAGGGGAAGCTTTCTTT. The full variable domain, with the rest looked up from reference TRBV18 and TRBJ1-1, is NAGVMQNPRHLVRRRGQEARLRCSPMKGHSHVYWYRQLPEEGLKFMVYLQKENIIDESGMPKERFSAEFPKEGPSILRIQQVVRGDSAAYFCASSPPMGGEAFFGQGTRLTVV.

The rearrangement joins TRBV9 to TRBJ2-5; D possibly corresponds to TRBD1 (7 bases). The germline CDR1 and CDR2 sequences are SGDLS and YYNGEE. The CDR3 runs to 16 residues. Trimming cost V 0 bases and J 2 bases, with 14 bases left between them. CDR3 region: CASSVAGAGGQETQYF. In DNA form, the CDR3 reads TGTGCCAGCAGCGTAGCCGGGGCAGGGGGGCAAGAGACCCAGTACTTC.

V usage is TRBV2 and J usage is TRBJ2-3; tentative D call: TRBD2 (6 bases). Trimming pared 7 bases from V and 0 bases from J, leaving 11 bases between. The CDR3 loop spans 14 amino acids. Germline values: CDR1 SNHLY, CDR2 FYNNEI. This chain's CDR3 is CASIAGSSTDTQYF. CDR3 coding DNA: TGTGCCAGCATCGCCGGGAGTAGCACAGATACGCAGTATTTT.

This clone occurred once. This chain links TRBV11-2 with TRBJ2-3, with D hard to call. CDR1 SGHAT and CDR2 FQNNGV come from the germline V gene. The germline V and J ends were trimmed by 3 bases and 2 bases, with 9 bases remaining between them. The CDR3 is made up of 14 amino acids. This chain's CDR3 is CASSFSRNTDTQYF. The CDR3 DNA reads as TGTGCCAGCAGCTTCTCGCGGAACACAGATACGCAGTATTTT. Based on the CDR3 plus reference TRBV11-2 and TRBJ2-3, the full variable domain is EAGVAQSPRYKIIEKRQSVAFWCNPISGHATLYWYQQILGQGPKLLIQFQNNGVVDDSQLPKDRFSAERLKGVDSTLKIQPAKLEDSAVYLCASSFSRNTDTQYFGPGTRLTVL.

The chain employs TRBV6-2 or TRBV6-3 and TRBJ2-2, with 12 bases aligning to TRBD2. This CDR3 has 18 residues. V gave up 6 bases and J gave up 0 bases; unmatched junction bases: 8. CDR1 is MNHEY and CDR2 is SVGEGT in the germline V gene. The CDR3 DNA reads TGTGCCAGCAGCACCTGGACTAGCGGGGAGACGAACACCGGGGAGCTGTTTTTT. Its translation: CASSTWTSGETNTGELFF.

This chain connects TRBV18 to TRBJ1-2; TRBD1 agrees at 8 bases. CDR1 KGHSH and CDR2 LQKENI come from the germline V gene. This CDR3 spans 15 amino acids. V shed 3 bases, J shed 6 bases, and the junction held 9 bases outside the gene matches. The CDR3 protein is CASSPTDRGGHGYTF. The CDR3 region has the DNA TGTGCCAGCTCACCCACCGACAGGGGAGGCCATGGCTACACCTTC.

The chain joins TRBV5-6 to TRBJ2-1, with TRBD2 matching 7 bases. Unmatched junction bases numbered 8, after V lost 0 bases and J lost 2 bases. The CDR3 is made up of 17 amino acids. The germline V gene encodes CDR1 SGHDT and CDR2 YYEEEE. The CDR3 nucleotides are TGTGCCAGCAGCTTGGTTTTAGCGGGCCCCGCCTACAATGAGCAGTTCTTC. This encodes CASSLVLAGPAYNEQFF. The full variable domain, its missing parts supplied by reference TRBV5-6 and TRBJ2-1, is DAGVTQSPTHLIKTRGQQVTLRCSPKSGHDTVSWYQQALGQGPQFIFQYYEEEERQRGNFPDRFSGHQFPNYSSELNVNALLLGDSALYLCASSLVLAGPAYNEQFFGPGTRLTVL.

Turning to this clone: Here the CDR3 omits its conserved ending phenylalanine or tryptophan, so a read error is the likely source. The DNA is left out, because the CDR3 cannot be placed on it with certainty; the CDR3 is given as TCRdb lists it. The V gene is TRBV6-4, the J gene TRBJ1-4; the DNA was not used to check the table's D call, TRBD1. Germline V gene sequence: CDR1 MRHNA, CDR2 SNTAGT. The CDR3 numbers 11 amino acids, ends counted. CDR3 sequence: CASSDWDRGTN.

A word on this clone: One end of the junction does not line up with germline, which may come from a read error. The chain uses TRBV14 and TRBJ2-7; TRBD1 is a possible D gene (5 bases). Germline V lookup: CDR1 SGHDN, CDR2 FVKESK. This CDR3 has 13 residues. CDR3 DNA: TGTGCCAGCAGCCAAGATCGGGTAGGGGCGTTATTCTTC. This translates into CASSQDRVGALFF.

J is TRBJ2-7 and V is TRBV28, with a weak D call TRBD1 (6 bases). The CDR3 consists of 17 residues. Trimming took 5 bases from V and 7 from J, leaving 27 bases between them. Per the germline V gene, CDR1 is MDHEN and CDR2 is SYDVKM. The CDR3 loop reads CASSTTPTQGAGVEQYF. The CDR3 bases are TGTGCCAGCAGTACAACCCCTACACAGGGCGCTGGCGTGGAGCAGTACTTC. The complete variable domain, with remaining parts taken from reference TRBV28 and TRBJ2-7, reads DVKVTQSSRYLVKRTGEKVFLECVQDMDHENMFWYRQDPGLGLRLIYFSYDVKMKEKGDIPEGYSVSREKKERFSLILESASTNQTSMYLCASSTTPTQGAGVEQYFGPGTRLTVT.

This clone was seen once. The CDR3 is CASTLETGREQYF. The CDR3 DNA sequence: TGTGCCAGCACCCTAGAGACAGGGCGTGAGCAGTACTTC. This chain uses TRBV2 with TRBJ2-7; 7 nucleotides agree with TRBD1. Per germline, CDR1 SNHLY and CDR2 FYNNEI. The CDR3 covers 13 residues. Trimming cost V 7 bases and J 7 bases; bases outside gene matches: 10.

The V gene is TRBV24-1, the J gene TRBJ2-5; 7 nucleotides line up with TRBD1. Trimming took 7 bases from V and 1 from J; bases not matched to a gene: 11. CDR1 and CDR2 (germline): KGHDR, SFDVKD. The CDR3 spans 16 residues. The CDR3 sequence: CATSGPRQGPQETQYF. CDR3 DNA sequence: TGTGCCACCAGCGGCCCAAGACAGGGACCCCAAGAGACCCAGTACTTC.

J is TRBJ2-1 and V is TRBV29-1, with 9 bases matching TRBD2. The CDR3 is 13 residues long. Losses at the gene ends were 5 bases for V and 3 bases for J; bases not matched to a gene: 2. In germline, CDR1 is SQVTM, CDR2 ANQGSEA. The CDR3 bases are TGCAGCGTTAGCGGGGGGTTCTACAATGAGCAGTTCTTC. Protein product: CSVSGGFYNEQFF.

The rearrangement links TRBV27 to TRBJ2-5; TRBD1 matches at 8 bases. With 6 bases clipped from V and 5 bases from J, the junction kept 5 bases outside the gene matches. Per the germline V gene, CDR1 is MNHEY and CDR2 is SMNVEV (reference sequence). This CDR3 is 13 amino acids long. In DNA form, the CDR3 reads TGTGCCAGCAGAAAGACAGGGGACGAGACCCAGTACTTC. As protein: CASRKTGDETQYF.

The V call is TRBV28, the J call TRBJ1-5; TRBD1 aligns across 8 bases. J was trimmed by 6 bases and V by 4 bases; bases with no gene match: 11. The length of the CDR3 is 16 residues. Per germline, CDR1 MDHEN and CDR2 SYDVKM. The CDR3 sequence is CASSYRDRLDGQPQHF. The CDR3 DNA is TGTGCCAGCAGTTATAGGGACAGGCTAGACGGTCAGCCCCAGCATTTT.

The chain is built from TRBV28 and TRBJ2-3, with 7 nucleotides matching TRBD1. The CDR3 consists of 15 residues. Germline loops: CDR1 MDHEN, CDR2 SYDVKM. V dropped 1 base and J dropped 5; count of bases not matched to a gene: 6. The CDR3 DNA reads as TGTGCCAGCAGTTTATCGCAGGGGGTTGAAGATACGCAGTATTTT. It codes for CASSLSQGVEDTQYF.

V and J are TRBV3-1 (or the pseudogene TRBV3-2) and TRBJ2-3; TRBD1 aligns across 8 bases. This CDR3 comprises 15 residues. Germline lookup yields CDR1 LGHDT and CDR2 YNNKEL (reference sequence). Trimming cost V 4 bases and J 3 bases; bases outside gene matches: 6. CDR3 DNA: TGTGCCAGCAGCCTAGGACAGGGACCGACAGATACGCAGTATTTT. Protein product: CASSLGQGPTDTQYF.

The chain employs TRBV27 and TRBJ2-7, with D possibly being TRBD1 (6 bases). Germline CDR1 and CDR2: MNHEY and SMNVEV (reference sequence). The CDR3 runs to 14 residues. V was trimmed by 3 bases and J by 7 bases, leaving 16 bases between them. CDR3 coding DNA: TGTGCCAGCAGTTTTCGGCACAGGGTAGGTGAGCAGTACTTC. Its protein product is CASSFRHRVGEQYF.

The rearrangement links TRBV12-3 or TRBV12-4 to TRBJ2-1, with TRBD2 matching over 12 bases. V lost 8 bases, J lost 4 bases, and 0 bases stayed unmatched. The CDR3 loop spans 13 amino acids. The CDR3: CASGLAGYNEQFF. The CDR3 coding sequence is TGTGCCAGCGGACTAGCGGGGTACAATGAGCAGTTCTTC.

This clone was counted a single time. The chain uses TRBV5-1 and TRBJ1-4; 7 bases agree with TRBD1. Germline assignment: CDR1 SGHRS and CDR2 YFSETQ. The CDR3 consists of 14 residues. Germline trimming cut 3 bases from V and 4 bases from J; bases unmatched to any gene: 3. Written as DNA, the CDR3 is TGCGCCAGCAGCTCCGGGACAGATAATGAAAAACTGTTTTTT. Encoded protein: CASSSGTDNEKLFF.

V gene TRBV30 combines with J gene TRBJ1-2; 8 bases are shared with TRBD1. The ends lost 5 bases at V and 7 bases at J; junction bases unmatched: 3. The CDR3 is 11 residues long. Per the germline V gene, CDR1 is GTSNPN and CDR2 is SVGIG (reference sequence). The CDR3: CAWRQGPGYTF. CDR3 coding DNA: TGTGCCTGGCGACAGGGGCCTGGCTACACCTTC. The entire variable domain, with the rest obtained from reference TRBV30 and TRBJ1-2, is as follows: SQTIHQWPATLVQPVGSPLSLECTVEGTSNPNLYWYRQAAGRGLQLLFYSVGIGQISSEVPQNLSASRPQDRQFILSSKKLLLSDSGFYLCAWRQGPGYTFGSGTRLTVV.

This chain connects TRBV5-5 to TRBJ2-5, with D possibly TRBD2 on 5 matching bases. This CDR3 spans 14 amino acids. Germline V CDR1 and CDR2: SGHKS, YYEKEE (reference sequence). V was clipped by 4 bases and J by 4 bases, with 14 bases between them. The CDR3 spells CASSVGVAGETQYF. DNA for the CDR3: TGTGCCAGCAGCGTGGGTGTTGCGGGAGAGACCCAGTACTTC.

The V gene is TRBV2, the J gene TRBJ1-2; unclear D gene. Trimming removed 6 bases from V and 7 bases from J, with 18 bases in between. Germline V gives CDR1 SNHLY, CDR2 FYNNEI. The CDR3 has 14 amino acids. The DNA of the CDR3 is TGTGCCAGCAGCGACACCGGACTGTTCTCTGGCTACACCTTC. Translating gives CASSDTGLFSGYTF.

The genes are TRBV6-1 and TRBJ2-3, with a possible D match to TRBD2 (6 bases). Trimming stripped 4 bases from V and 2 bases from J, with 19 bases between. Germline lookup yields CDR1 MNHNS and CDR2 SASEGT. This CDR3 region has 17 residues. Here the CDR3 reads CASSGTGTRESTDTQYF. In DNA, the CDR3 is TGTGCCAGCAGTGGGACCGGGACTCGCGAATCCACAGATACGCAGTATTTT.